One sample yielded the 26 T cell receptor beta chains listed below, sequenced in a study of blood T cell repertoires in COVID-19. The table came from immunoSEQ multiplex PCR; TCRdb's copy has only in-frame clones and leaves some out. Here the sample spans under 200,000 clones, roughly 90% being singletons. The sample comprised PBMCs or T cells enriched from blood (not recorded which). All receptors come from a woman aged 50 to 65 who had recovered from COVID-19.

The chain employs TRBV9 and TRBJ2-7; 12 nucleotides agree with TRBD2. Germline lookup yields CDR1 SGDLS and CDR2 YYNGEE. The CDR3 has 17 amino acids. Trimming cost V 3 bases and J 10 bases; bases outside gene matches: 17. The CDR3 region has the DNA TGTGCCAGCAGCGCCATACCGACTAGCGGGGGCTCCGTCGACCAGTACTTC. Translation: CASSAIPTSGGSVDQYF.

V usage is TRBV21-1 and J usage is TRBJ1-4; TRBD1, as called in the table, went unchecked against the DNA. TRBV21-1 is termed a pseudogene. CDR3 length: 15 residues. The CDR3 DNA is TGTGCCAGCAACTTGAGACAGGGGGCTGGGCGTGGACTGTTTTTT. Protein product: CASNLRQGAGRGLFF.

The chain joins TRBV15 to TRBJ2-1; D is possibly TRBD2 (5 bases). V was cut by 0 bases and J by 5 bases, with 8 bases left in between. The CDR3 consists of 14 residues. Looked up from germline, CDR1 is LNHNV and CDR2 is YYDKDF (reference sequence). For the CDR3, the DNA is TGTGCCACCAGCAGAGATGGACTTCACAATGAGCAGTTCTTC. Protein: CATSRDGLHNEQFF.

J is TRBJ2-7 and V is TRBV9; TRBD2 might be the D (5 bases). Germline V gene lookup returns CDR1 SGDLS and CDR2 YYNGEE. V dropped 2 bases and J dropped 6 bases, with 15 bases sitting between them. The CDR3 covers 14 residues. The CDR3 nucleotides are TGTGCCAGCAGCGTCGGCGGACTCTACGGCGAGCAGTACTTC. Translation: CASSVGGLYGEQYF. The entire variable domain, with the rest obtained from reference TRBV9 and TRBJ2-7, is as follows: DSGVTQTPKHLITATGQRVTLRCSPRSGDLSVYWYQQSLDQGLQFLIQYYNGEERAKGNILERFSAQQFPDLHSELNLSSLELGDSALYFCASSVGGLYGEQYFGPGTRLTVT.

This chain joins TRBV7-9 and TRBJ1-1, with D uncertain. The ends were cut back, 2 bases at V and 5 bases at J, with 15 bases in the middle. CDR1 is SEHNR and CDR2 is FQNEAQ in the germline V gene (reference sequence). The CDR3 contains 15 residues. CDR3 amino acids: CASSLRLEWETEAFF. The CDR3 DNA sequence: TGTGCCAGCAGCTTAAGGTTAGAATGGGAGACTGAAGCTTTCTTT. The whole variable domain, filled in from reference TRBV7-9 and TRBJ1-1, reads DTGVSQNPRHKITKRGQNVTFRCDPISEHNRLYWYRQTLGQGPEFLTYFQNEAQLEKSRLLSDRFSAERPKGSFSTLEIQRTEQGDSAMYLCASSLRLEWETEAFFGQGTRLTVV.

The chain combines TRBV3-1 (or the pseudogene TRBV3-2) with TRBJ1-3; D remains ambiguous. CDR3 length: 17 amino acids. V shed 1 base and J shed 0 bases, with 13 bases lying between them. Germline CDR1 reads LGHDT; CDR2 reads YNNKEL (reference sequence). Here the CDR3 reads CASSQGRRGYSGNTIYF. For the CDR3, the DNA is TGTGCCAGCAGCCAAGGGCGGCGGGGTTACTCTGGAAACACCATATATTTT.

The chain combines TRBV5-6 with TRBJ1-6; 9 nucleotides agree with TRBD1. Germline V CDR1 and CDR2: SGHDT, YYEEEE. The CDR3 extends over 17 amino acids. The trim removed 3 bases at V and 6 bases at J, leaving 10 bases unmatched. This CDR3 reads CASSSLRDRATNSPLHF. The CDR3 bases are TGTGCCAGCAGCTCACTCCGGGACAGGGCCACTAATTCACCCCTCCACTTT. Supplemented by reference TRBV5-6 and TRBJ1-6, the full variable domain reads DAGVTQSPTHLIKTRGQQVTLRCSPKSGHDTVSWYQQALGQGPQFIFQYYEEEERQRGNFPDRFSGHQFPNYSSELNVNALLLGDSALYLCASSSLRDRATNSPLHFGNGTRLTVT.

The chain employs TRBV12-3 or TRBV12-4 and TRBJ1-2, with 7 bases that match TRBD1. Unmatched junction bases numbered 6, after V lost 6 bases and J lost 8 bases. The CDR3 spans 12 residues. The CDR3 loop reads CASSQGQNGYTF. The CDR3 region has the DNA TGTGCCAGCAGCCAGGGACAGAACGGCTACACCTTC.

This sequence joins TRBV6-5 and TRBJ2-2, with D perhaps TRBD1 (6 bases). From germline, CDR1 is MNHEY and CDR2 SVGAGI. Trimming stripped 6 bases from V and 0 bases from J, with 11 bases between. The CDR3 totals 15 residues. The CDR3 here is CASRARGTNTGELFF. In DNA form, the CDR3 reads TGTGCCAGCAGAGCCAGGGGAACGAACACCGGGGAGCTGTTTTTT.

V and J are TRBV9 and TRBJ1-1; D perhaps matches TRBD1 (6 bases). The CDR3 has 15 amino acids. Trimming stripped 3 bases from V and 11 bases from J, with 23 bases between. The germline V gene encodes CDR1 SGDLS and CDR2 YYNGEE. The CDR3 DNA reads TGTGCCAGCAGCGCCTCAGGGGTTTTGGGGGCCTGGGCTTTCTTT. Protein sequence: CASSASGVLGAWAFF.

CDR3 nucleotide sequence: TGTGCCAGTAGTAGACAGGGAACTGGCTACGAGCAGTACTTC. Protein: CASSRQGTGYEQYF. V is TRBV19 and J is TRBJ2-7; 7 nucleotides match TRBD1. CDR1 is LNHDA, CDR2 SQIVND, per germline (reference sequence). The V segment lost 4 bases and the J segment 3 bases; nucleotides outside the gene matches: 6. The CDR3 is 14 amino acids.

The chain joins TRBV11-2 to TRBJ1-4, with 7 bases matching TRBD1. The germline V gene encodes CDR1 SGHAT and CDR2 FQNNGV. The V segment lost 4 bases and the J segment 8 bases; nucleotides outside the gene matches: 7. The CDR3 runs 14 residues. The chain's CDR3 is CASSSRDSREKLFF. CDR3 nucleotides: TGTGCCAGCAGCTCCCGGGACAGCCGGGAAAAACTGTTTTTT.

This clone was picked up one time. This chain joins TRBV29-1 and TRBJ2-5; 7 bases are shared with TRBD1. J gave up 3 bases and V 3 bases, and 7 bases lay outside the gene matches. Germline values: CDR1 SQVTM, CDR2 ANQGSEA. The CDR3 runs 14 residues. This CDR3 reads CSVEGAGTEETQYF. The CDR3 DNA sequence: TGCAGCGTTGAGGGGGCCGGGACAGAAGAGACCCAGTACTTC.

The V call is TRBV29-1, the J call TRBJ2-1; 9 bases fit TRBD1. From germline, CDR1 is SQVTM and CDR2 ANQGSEA. Trimming at V came to 6 bases and at J to 6 bases, leaving 9 bases not matched to a gene. This CDR3 has 14 amino acids. CDR3 in amino acids: CSVPGQGFTNEQFF. For the CDR3, the DNA is TGCAGCGTCCCGGGACAGGGATTTACCAATGAGCAGTTCTTC.

This chain joins TRBV6-1 and TRBJ2-2, with 8 nucleotides matching TRBD2. This CDR3 has 17 residues. The germline V gene has CDR1 MNHNS and CDR2 SASEGT. J gave up 7 bases and V 0 bases, and 10 bases lay outside the gene matches. The CDR3: CASSEAPGLGLVGELFF. Written as DNA, the CDR3 is TGTGCCAGCAGTGAAGCGCCGGGACTAGGACTTGTCGGGGAGCTGTTTTTT.

The DNA for the CDR3 is TGTGCCAGTAGTTTTAGCGAGTCCTACGAGCAGTACTTC. Translating gives CASSFSESYEQYF. The V and J genes are TRBV19 and TRBJ2-7, with D tentatively TRBD2 (5 bases). The CDR3 loop spans 13 amino acids. Looked up from germline, CDR1 is LNHDA and CDR2 is SQIVND (reference sequence). Trimming shortened V by 5 bases and J by 1 base, and 9 bases separated the two germline ends. Full variable domain (missing parts from reference TRBV19 and TRBJ2-7): DGGITQSPKYLFRKEGQNVTLSCEQNLNHDAMYWYRQDPGQGLRLIYYSQIVNDFQKGDIAEGYSVSREKKESFPLTVTSAQKNPTAFYLCASSFSESYEQYFGPGTRLTVT.

This rearrangement joins TRBV19 to TRBJ1-1; D perhaps matches TRBD1 (6 bases). The ends were cut back, 8 bases at V and 1 base at J, with 11 bases in the middle. This CDR3 comprises 13 residues. The germline V gene encodes CDR1 LNHDA and CDR2 SQIVND (reference sequence). CDR3 coding DNA: TGTGCCAGTGTCCCACAGGGGAACACTGAAGCTTTCTTT. It codes for CASVPQGNTEAFF. Supplemented by reference TRBV19 and TRBJ1-1, the full variable domain reads DGGITQSPKYLFRKEGQNVTLSCEQNLNHDAMYWYRQDPGQGLRLIYYSQIVNDFQKGDIAEGYSVSREKKESFPLTVTSAQKNPTAFYLCASVPQGNTEAFFGQGTRLTVV.

The J gene is TRBJ2-1, the V gene TRBV18; 8 positions match TRBD2. J gave up 8 bases and V 4 bases, and 7 bases lay outside the gene matches. The CDR3 is 14 residues long. CDR1 and CDR2 (germline): KGHSH, LQKENI. The CDR3 nucleotides read TGTGCCAGCTCACTAGGAGCACTAGCGGATGAGCAGTTCTTC. This translates into CASSLGALADEQFF.

The rearrangement uses TRBV7-2 and TRBJ1-2; D remains ambiguous. V shed 4 bases and J shed 6 bases, with 9 bases lying between them. The CDR3 totals 12 residues. Germline V lookup: CDR1 SGHTA, CDR2 FQGNSA. The CDR3 here is CASSSRVDGYTF. Written as DNA, the CDR3 is TGTGCCAGCAGCTCCCGAGTAGATGGCTACACCTTC.

The J gene is TRBJ2-7, the V gene TRBV5-1, with TRBD2 matching 8 bases. V shed 4 bases and J 11 bases; nucleotides not matched to a gene: 17. The CDR3 consists of 15 residues. CDR1 is SGHRS and CDR2 is YFSETQ in the germline V gene. Here the CDR3 reads CASSPLDSGTASKYF. The CDR3 region has the DNA TGCGCCAGCAGCCCTCTGGATAGCGGGACCGCTAGTAAGTACTTC.

CDR3 nucleotides: TGTGCCAGCAGTTTAAGGGCGGGGGAGACCCAGTACTTC. This sequence encodes CASSLRAGETQYF. The chain joins TRBV12-3 or TRBV12-4 to TRBJ2-5; the D gene is possibly TRBD2 (6 bases). This CDR3 is built from 13 residues. V lost 2 bases and J lost 5, with 9 bases in between.

In this sample, this clone turned up many times. The chain uses TRBV19 and TRBJ2-5; 11 bases are a match to TRBD1. The CDR3 spans 13 residues. Per germline, CDR1 LNHDA and CDR2 SQIVND (reference sequence). V shed 8 bases and J 10 bases; nucleotides not matched to a gene: 9. CDR3 nucleotides: TGTGCCAGTTCCGCGGGACAGGGGGGACGCCAGTACTTC. This translates into CASSAGQGGRQYF.

The chain carries TRBV5-1 and TRBJ1-1; weak D call: TRBD1 (5 bases). CDR3 length: 15 residues. Trimming took off 5 bases at V and 2 bases at J, with 16 bases between the two ends. Germline V gives CDR1 SGHRS, CDR2 YFSETQ. The CDR3 sequence is CASSFSGLRNTEAFF. In DNA, the CDR3 is TGCGCCAGCAGTTTCTCAGGGTTGAGAAACACTGAAGCTTTCTTT.

The V gene is TRBV4-1, the J gene TRBJ2-7; a possible D gene is TRBD1 (6 bases). The CDR3 consists of 14 residues. Germline V gives CDR1 MGHRA, CDR2 YSYEKL. Trimming shortened V by 0 bases and J by 3 bases, and 9 bases separated the two germline ends. The CDR3 is CASSQEWTVYEQYF. CDR3 coding DNA: TGCGCCAGCAGCCAAGAGTGGACAGTCTACGAGCAGTACTTC.

V and J are TRBV30 and TRBJ1-6; perhaps TRBD1 as D (5 bases). Germline V gene lookup returns CDR1 GTSNPN and CDR2 SVGIG (reference sequence). V was cut by 0 bases and J by 5 bases, with 14 bases left in between. This CDR3 region has 16 residues. CDR3 DNA: TGTGCCTGGAGTGTTCTAGGGGCAGGGAATAATTCACCCCTCCACTTT. This sequence encodes CAWSVLGAGNNSPLHF.

Only a few counts were recorded for this clone. This sequence joins TRBV5-8 and TRBJ2-2; D might be TRBD1 (5 bases). The CDR3 is 15 residues long. In germline, CDR1 is SGHTS, CDR2 YDEGEE. V lost 7 bases, J lost 8 bases, and 21 bases lay in between. The CDR3 DNA is TGTGCCAGCTCAGTAGGCGGCAGGGAATCGGGGGAGCTGTTTTTT. Translation gives CASSVGGRESGELFF.